Presented here are 25 T cell receptor beta chains from one specimen sequenced in a study of identical twins. TCRdb called the 5' RACE reads again in MiXCR, with one record for every CDR3 protein. This sample yields 500,000 to 550,000 distinct CDR3 sequences, of which 22% are seen a single time; around 1% belongs to the top ten. The same sample was also used in a study of T cells expressing NK-cell markers.

Sequencing used CD4+ T cells sorted from blood. All receptors derive from a young woman in good health.

This clonotype was observed many times. This chain links TRBV5-1 with TRBJ1-4; 7 bases align to TRBD1. The CDR3 is 15 amino acids. The germline V gene encodes CDR1 SGHRS and CDR2 YFSETQ. After removal of 3 bases from V and 8 bases from J, the junction contained 10 bases not matched to a gene. The CDR3 bases are TGCGCCAGCAGCTCGACGGGACAGTGGAAAGAAAAACTGTTTTTT. As protein: CASSSTGQWKEKLFF.

This clonotype showed up just a few times. The V gene is TRBV12-3 or TRBV12-4, the J gene TRBJ2-7, with a tentative D call TRBD2 (6 bases). The CDR3 has 13 amino acids. V was shortened by 10 bases and J by 6 bases, with 19 bases between the two germline ends. The CDR3 here is CANGRRLGGEQYF. CDR3 bases: TGTGCCAACGGACGGCGGCTGGGGGGCGAGCAGTACTTC.

This clonotype was found many times. This chain links TRBV7-2 with TRBJ2-1; TRBD2 aligns across 11 bases. The ends lost 5 bases at V and 4 bases at J; junction bases unmatched: 7. The CDR3 runs 16 residues. CDR1 is SGHTA, CDR2 FQGNSA, per germline. The CDR3 loop reads CASSPMLAGGYNEQFF. The CDR3 bases are TGTGCCAGCAGCCCAATGCTAGCGGGAGGATACAATGAGCAGTTCTTC.

In this sample, this clonotype turned up a few times. The chain is built from TRBV11-1 and TRBJ2-1; 8 bases are a match to TRBD1. The germline V gene encodes CDR1 SGHAT and CDR2 FQDESV (reference sequence). The CDR3 consists of 18 residues. The V and J ends lost 5 bases and 4 bases, in that order; junction bases with no gene match: 16. DNA for the CDR3: TGTGCCAGCAGCCCTTTCGGGGCAGGGGGCGTCGGGTACAATGAGCAGTTCTTC. This gives the protein CASSPFGAGGVGYNEQFF.

V gene TRBV12-3 or TRBV12-4 combines with J gene TRBJ2-6, with 9 bases aligning to TRBD2. J lost 3 bases, V lost 5 bases, and 11 bases had no gene match. CDR3 length equals 18 residues. The CDR3 region is CASSPSGLAMGGANVLTF. CDR3 coding DNA: TGTGCCAGCAGTCCTTCGGGACTAGCCATGGGTGGGGCCAACGTCCTGACTTTC.

This clonotype was recorded many times. V and J are TRBV5-1 and TRBJ1-2, with TRBD1 matching 8 bases. The CDR3 covers 15 residues. CDR1 and CDR2 (germline): SGHRS, YFSETQ. Trimming removed 1 base from V and 6 bases from J; junction bases left unmatched: 8. CDR3 nucleotide sequence: TGCGCCAGCAGCTTGAACTCCGACAGGGGTAATGGCTACACCTTC. Translated, it gives CASSLNSDRGNGYTF.

V usage is TRBV5-1 and J usage is TRBJ2-4; weak D call: TRBD1 (6 bases). This CDR3 contains 12 residues. Germline CDR1 is SGHRS and CDR2 is YFSETQ. V was clipped by 4 bases and J by 8 bases, with 10 bases between them. CDR3 in DNA: TGCGCCAGCAGCGAACAGGGATACATTCAGTACTTC. Amino acids: CASSEQGYIQYF.

This chain connects TRBV7-8 to TRBJ2-7; a weak D match, TRBD2 (5 bases). Germline CDR1 SGHVS, CDR2 FQNEAQ. With 3 bases removed from V and 3 bases from J, the gap between germline ends came to 18 bases. The CDR3 has 16 amino acids. The CDR3 loop is CASSFGGSAAVYEQYF. The DNA of the CDR3 is TGTGCCAGCAGCTTCGGCGGGTCGGCAGCTGTCTACGAGCAGTACTTC. Together with reference TRBV7-8 and TRBJ2-7, the CDR3 gives the full variable domain: GAGVSQSPRYKVAKRGQDVALRCDPISGHVSLFWYQQALGQGPEFLTYFQNEAQLDKSGLPSDRFFAERPEGSVSTLKIQRTQQEDSAVYLCASSFGGSAAVYEQYFGPGTRLTVT.

This clonotype was seen more than once but under ten times. The CDR3 DNA reads TGTGCCAGCAGTGTCGAAATCGGGACAGGCGAGGGCTACACCTTC. Its translation: CASSVEIGTGEGYTF. V and J are TRBV6-1 and TRBJ1-2; 8 nucleotides align to TRBD1. V shed 4 bases, J shed 8 bases, and the junction held 12 bases outside the gene matches. Germline V gives CDR1 MNHNS, CDR2 SASEGT. The CDR3 is 15 amino acids.

This clonotype was seen a handful of times. This sequence joins TRBV10-3 and TRBJ1-1; D might be TRBD1 (6 bases). The CDR3 consists of 12 residues. The germline V gene encodes CDR1 ENHRY and CDR2 SYGVKD. V was pared by 2 bases and J by 11 bases, with 12 bases between. The CDR3 nucleotides are TGTGCCATCAGTGAGCAAACAGGGTTGGCTTTCTTT. Encoded protein: CAISEQTGLAFF.

The sample holds a few counts of this clonotype. J is TRBJ2-1 and V is TRBV29-1; 9 nucleotides line up with TRBD1. Germline trimming cut 4 bases from V and 6 bases from J; bases unmatched to any gene: 4. Germline CDR1 is SQVTM and CDR2 is ANQGSEA. The CDR3 is 13 residues long. CDR3 DNA: TGCAGCGTTGCACAGGGGGCCGCCAATGAGCAGTTCTTC. It is translated as CSVAQGAANEQFF.

The table lists this clonotype with a few counts. This chain links TRBV7-2 with TRBJ1-3, with D possibly TRBD1 on 5 matching bases. The germline V and J ends were trimmed by 5 bases and 3 bases, with 17 bases remaining between them. Germline CDR1 SGHTA, CDR2 FQGNSA. The CDR3 spans 16 residues. The CDR3 loop reads CASSHGKGRDGNTIYF. CDR3 sequence (DNA): TGTGCCAGCAGCCATGGGAAGGGACGGGATGGAAACACCATATATTTT.

This clonotype was counted only a few times. This sequence joins TRBV5-1 and TRBJ1-1; 7 bases are shared with TRBD1. The J segment lost 11 bases and the V segment lost 4 bases, leaving 8 bases of the junction unmatched. The CDR3 extends over 12 amino acids. CDR1 is SGHRS and CDR2 is YFSETQ in the germline V gene. DNA of the CDR3: TGCGCCAGCAGCACCGTGACAGGGAGGGCTTTCTTT. The encoded protein is CASSTVTGRAFF.

The chain employs TRBV3-1 and TRBJ1-1; D not certain. Deletions cut 2 bases from V and 1 base from J, with 8 bases between. This CDR3 comprises 14 residues. Germline CDR1 LGHDT, CDR2 YNNKEL (reference sequence). The DNA of the CDR3 is TGTGCCAGCAGCCAATCCGAGCGGAACACTGAAGCTTTCTTT. Translation gives CASSQSERNTEAFF. The whole variable domain, remainder taken from reference TRBV3-1 and TRBJ1-1, is DTAVSQTPKYLVTQMGNDKSIKCEQNLGHDTMYWYKQDSKKFLKIMFSYNNKELIINETVPNRFSPKSPDKAHLNLHINSLELGDSAVYFCASSQSERNTEAFFGQGTRLTVV.

The V gene is TRBV7-9, the J gene TRBJ1-1, with D unresolved. Trimming cost V 6 bases and J 2 bases, with 10 bases left between them. CDR3 size: 13 residues. Germline CDR1 and CDR2: SEHNR and FQNEAQ (reference sequence). CDR3 residues: CASSQQQNTEAFF. DNA for the CDR3: TGTGCCAGCAGTCAACAGCAAAACACTGAAGCTTTCTTT.

This clonotype has a handful of counts. The CDR3 sequence is CAISADTSYEQYF. In DNA, the CDR3 is TGTGCCATCAGTGCCGACACCTCCTACGAGCAGTACTTC. V gene TRBV10-3 combines with J gene TRBJ2-7; D is uncertain. CDR3 size: 13 residues. Trimming removed 4 bases at V and 0 bases at J, with 7 bases between. The germline gives CDR1 ENHRY, CDR2 SYGVKD.

This clonotype was counted a few times. The rearrangement uses TRBV6-4 and TRBJ2-6; D is perhaps TRBD1 (6 bases). Germline V gene lookup returns CDR1 MRHNA and CDR2 SNTAGT. Trimming took off 6 bases at V and 4 bases at J, with 10 bases between the two ends. This CDR3 has 14 residues. The CDR3 nucleotides read TGTGCCAGCAGACAGGGTTCCGGGGCCAACGTCCTGACTTTC. It encodes CASRQGSGANVLTF.

By share, this clonotype ranks as medium-sized (0.01 to 0.1%). The rearrangement uses TRBV7-2 and TRBJ1-1; possibly TRBD1 for D (6 bases). Trimming took 5 bases from V and 1 from J, leaving 14 bases between them. CDR1 is SGHTA and CDR2 is FQGNSA in the germline V gene. This CDR3 has 15 residues. CDR3 loop: CASSTQDRRNTEAFF. The CDR3 region has the DNA TGTGCCAGCAGCACCCAGGACAGAAGGAACACTGAAGCTTTCTTT.

CDR3 protein: CASSVDPIHQETQYF. CDR3 in DNA: TGTGCCAGCAGCGTAGATCCGATACACCAAGAGACCCAGTACTTC. This rearrangement joins TRBV9 to TRBJ2-5; D not certain. Germline V gene sequence: CDR1 SGDLS, CDR2 YYNGEE. V was trimmed by 0 bases and J by 0 bases, leaving 9 bases between them. This CDR3 is built from 15 residues.

This clonotype was recorded a few times. This chain joins TRBV12-3 or TRBV12-4 and TRBJ2-7, with TRBD1 matching over 8 bases. The CDR3 extends over 14 amino acids. V was pared by 6 bases and J by 3 bases, with 7 bases of the junction left unmatched. CDR3 loop: CASSPRTGNYEQYF. In DNA form, the CDR3 reads TGTGCCAGCAGCCCTCGGACAGGGAACTACGAGCAGTACTTC.

The V gene is TRBV7-6, the J gene TRBJ1-1; 8 bases are a match to TRBD1. V was pared by 4 bases and J by 4 bases, with 11 bases of the junction left unmatched. The CDR3 length is 16 residues. Germline V gene lookup returns CDR1 SGHVS and CDR2 FNYEAQ. CDR3 amino acids: CASSSDRGIRGTEAFF. The CDR3 DNA follows: TGTGCCAGCAGCTCCGACAGGGGAATCCGGGGCACTGAAGCTTTCTTT.

This clonotype has just a few counts. V gene TRBV20-1 combines with J gene TRBJ2-1; TRBD2 aligns across 12 bases. The CDR3 sequence is 14 residues long. Germline CDR1 DFQATT, CDR2 SNEGSKA (reference sequence). The V and J ends lost 5 bases and 8 bases, in that order; junction bases with no gene match: 7. CDR3 sequence: CSALRLAGDYEQFF. The DNA of the CDR3 is TGCAGTGCTCTTCGACTAGCGGGAGACTATGAGCAGTTCTTC.

The rearrangement joins TRBV2 to TRBJ2-2; TRBD2 agrees at 13 bases. This CDR3 has 15 amino acids. Trimming at V came to 5 bases and at J to 6 bases, leaving 3 bases not matched to a gene. Germline V CDR1 and CDR2: SNHLY, FYNNEI. CDR3 DNA: TGTGCCAGCAGTCCAACTAGCGGGGGGGCCGGGGAGCTGTTTTTT. This translates into CASSPTSGGAGELFF. Full variable domain (remainder filled in from reference TRBV2 and TRBJ2-2): EPEVTQTPSHQVTQMGQEVILRCVPISNHLYFYWYRQILGQKVEFLVSFYNNEISEKSEIFDDQFSVERPDGSNFTLKIRSTKLEDSAMYFCASSPTSGGAGELFFGEGSRLTVL.

The J gene is TRBJ2-3, the V gene TRBV7-9, with 7 bases aligning to TRBD2. V was clipped by 5 bases and J by 3 bases; unmatched bases: 11. Germline CDR1 and CDR2: SEHNR and FQNEAQ (reference sequence). This CDR3 has 16 amino acids. CDR3 sequence reads: CASSPWGGSHTDTQYF. Written as DNA, the CDR3 is TGTGCCAGCAGCCCTTGGGGCGGGAGTCATACAGATACGCAGTATTTT.

This clonotype was seen repeatedly, ten times or more. The rearrangement uses TRBV12-3 or TRBV12-4 and TRBJ1-5; D not resolved. V shed 6 bases and J shed 4 bases, with 10 bases lying between them. The CDR3 sequence is 13 residues long. The chain's CDR3 is CASRKTENQPQHF. CDR3 in DNA: TGTGCCAGCAGAAAAACAGAAAATCAGCCCCAGCATTTT.